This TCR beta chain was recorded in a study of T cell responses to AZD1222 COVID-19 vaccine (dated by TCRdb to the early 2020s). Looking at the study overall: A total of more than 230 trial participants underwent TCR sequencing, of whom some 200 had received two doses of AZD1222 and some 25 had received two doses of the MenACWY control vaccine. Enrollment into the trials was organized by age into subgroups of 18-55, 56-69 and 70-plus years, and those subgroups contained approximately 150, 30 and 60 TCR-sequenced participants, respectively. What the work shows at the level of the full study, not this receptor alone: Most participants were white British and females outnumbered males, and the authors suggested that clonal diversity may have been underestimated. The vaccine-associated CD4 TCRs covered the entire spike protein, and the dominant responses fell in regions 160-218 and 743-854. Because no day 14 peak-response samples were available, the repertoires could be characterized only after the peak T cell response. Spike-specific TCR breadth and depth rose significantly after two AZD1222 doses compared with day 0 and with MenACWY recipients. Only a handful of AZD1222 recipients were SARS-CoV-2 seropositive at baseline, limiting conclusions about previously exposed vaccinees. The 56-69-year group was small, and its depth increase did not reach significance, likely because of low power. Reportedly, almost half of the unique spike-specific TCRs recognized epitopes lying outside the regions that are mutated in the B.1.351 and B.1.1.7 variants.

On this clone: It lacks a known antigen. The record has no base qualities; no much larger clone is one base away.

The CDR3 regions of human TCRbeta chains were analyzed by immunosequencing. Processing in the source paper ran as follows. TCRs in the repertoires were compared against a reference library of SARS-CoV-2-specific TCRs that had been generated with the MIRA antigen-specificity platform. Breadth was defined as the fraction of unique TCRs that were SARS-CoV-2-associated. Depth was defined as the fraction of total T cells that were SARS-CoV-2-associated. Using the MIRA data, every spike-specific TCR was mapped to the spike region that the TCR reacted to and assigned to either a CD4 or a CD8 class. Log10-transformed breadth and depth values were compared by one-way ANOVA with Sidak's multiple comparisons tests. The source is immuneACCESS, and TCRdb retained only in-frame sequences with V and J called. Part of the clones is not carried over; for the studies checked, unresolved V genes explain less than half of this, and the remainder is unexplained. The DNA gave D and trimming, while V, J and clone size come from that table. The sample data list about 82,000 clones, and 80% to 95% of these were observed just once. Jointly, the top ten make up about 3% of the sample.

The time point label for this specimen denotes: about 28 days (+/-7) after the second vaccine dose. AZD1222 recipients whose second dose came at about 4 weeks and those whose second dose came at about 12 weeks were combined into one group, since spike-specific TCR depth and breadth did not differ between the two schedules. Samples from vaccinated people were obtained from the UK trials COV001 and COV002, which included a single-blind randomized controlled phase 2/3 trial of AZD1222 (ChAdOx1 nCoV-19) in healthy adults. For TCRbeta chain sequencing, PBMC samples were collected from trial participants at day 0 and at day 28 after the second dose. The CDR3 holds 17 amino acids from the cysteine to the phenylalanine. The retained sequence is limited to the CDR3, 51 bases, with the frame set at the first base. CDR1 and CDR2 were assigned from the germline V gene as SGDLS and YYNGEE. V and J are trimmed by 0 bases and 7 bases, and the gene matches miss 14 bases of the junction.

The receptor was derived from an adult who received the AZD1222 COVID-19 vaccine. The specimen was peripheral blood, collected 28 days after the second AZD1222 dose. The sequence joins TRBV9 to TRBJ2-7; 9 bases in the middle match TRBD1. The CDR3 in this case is CASSVGAGGTGRREQYF. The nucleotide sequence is TGTGCCAGCAGCGTAGGGGCAGGTGGGACAGGGAGGCGAGAGCAGTACTTC.